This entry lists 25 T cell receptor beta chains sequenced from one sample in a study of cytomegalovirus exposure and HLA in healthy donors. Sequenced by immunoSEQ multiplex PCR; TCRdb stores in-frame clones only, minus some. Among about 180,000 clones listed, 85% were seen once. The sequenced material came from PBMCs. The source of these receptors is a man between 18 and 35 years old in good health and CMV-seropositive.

The CDR3 here is CSGGLDETQYF. The CDR3 region has the DNA TGCAGCGGCGGACTAGATGAGACCCAGTACTTC. The V gene is TRBV29-1, the J gene TRBJ2-5, with 7 bases aligning to TRBD2. CDR1 is SQVTM and CDR2 is ANQGSEA in the germline V gene. This CDR3 has 11 amino acids. V lost 7 bases, J lost 5 bases, and 4 bases stayed unmatched.

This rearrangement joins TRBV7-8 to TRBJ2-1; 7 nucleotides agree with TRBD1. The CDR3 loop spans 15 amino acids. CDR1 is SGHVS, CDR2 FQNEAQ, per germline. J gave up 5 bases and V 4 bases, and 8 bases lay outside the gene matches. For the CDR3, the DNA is TGTGCCAGCAGCTCGTACAGGGGACGAGACAATGAGCAGTTCTTC. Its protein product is CASSSYRGRDNEQFF.

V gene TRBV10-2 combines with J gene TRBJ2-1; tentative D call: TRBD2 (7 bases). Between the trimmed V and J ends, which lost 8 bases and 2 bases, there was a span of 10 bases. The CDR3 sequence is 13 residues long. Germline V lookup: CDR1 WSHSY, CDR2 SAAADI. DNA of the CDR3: TGCGCCAGCGGGGGGGCGGCCTACAATGAGCAGTTCTTC. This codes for CASGGAAYNEQFF.

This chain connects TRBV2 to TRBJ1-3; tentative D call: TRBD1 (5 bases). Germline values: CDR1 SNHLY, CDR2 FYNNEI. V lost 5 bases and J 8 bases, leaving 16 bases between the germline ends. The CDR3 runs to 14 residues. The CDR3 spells CASSTGKVVDTIYF. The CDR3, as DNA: TGTGCCAGCAGTACAGGAAAAGTGGTAGACACCATATATTTT.

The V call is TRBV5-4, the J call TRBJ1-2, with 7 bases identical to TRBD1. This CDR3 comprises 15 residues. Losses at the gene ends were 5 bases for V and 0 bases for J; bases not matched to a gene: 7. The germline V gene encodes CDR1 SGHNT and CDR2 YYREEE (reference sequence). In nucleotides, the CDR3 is TGTGCCAGCAGTTTAGGGACAGTAGCTAACTATGGCTACACCTTC. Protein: CASSLGTVANYGYTF.

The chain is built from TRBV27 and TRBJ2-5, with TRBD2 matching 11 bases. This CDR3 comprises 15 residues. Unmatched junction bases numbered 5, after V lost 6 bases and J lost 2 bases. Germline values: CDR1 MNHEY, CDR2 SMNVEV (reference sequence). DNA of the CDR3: TGTGCCAGCAGCCCTAGCGGGGGGCCACAAGAGACCCAGTACTTC. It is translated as CASSPSGGPQETQYF.

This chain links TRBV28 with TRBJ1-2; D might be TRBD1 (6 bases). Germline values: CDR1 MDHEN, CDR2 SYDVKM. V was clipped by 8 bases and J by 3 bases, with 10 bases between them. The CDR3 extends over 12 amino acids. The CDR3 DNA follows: TGTGCCAGCCCTCAGGGGTACTATGGCTACACCTTC. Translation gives CASPQGYYGYTF.

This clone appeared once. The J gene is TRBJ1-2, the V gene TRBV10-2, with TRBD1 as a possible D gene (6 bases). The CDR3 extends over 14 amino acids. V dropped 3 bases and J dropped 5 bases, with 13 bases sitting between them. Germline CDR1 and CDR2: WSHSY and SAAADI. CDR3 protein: CASSEGRGRYGYTF. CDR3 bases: TGCGCCAGCAGTGAAGGCAGGGGACGGTATGGCTACACCTTC.

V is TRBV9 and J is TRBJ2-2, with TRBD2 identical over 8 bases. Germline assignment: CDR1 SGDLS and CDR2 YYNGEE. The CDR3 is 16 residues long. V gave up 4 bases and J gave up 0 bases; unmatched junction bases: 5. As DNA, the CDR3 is TGTGCCAGCAGCCCCACTAGCGGCACGAACACCGGGGAGCTGTTTTTT. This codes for CASSPTSGTNTGELFF.

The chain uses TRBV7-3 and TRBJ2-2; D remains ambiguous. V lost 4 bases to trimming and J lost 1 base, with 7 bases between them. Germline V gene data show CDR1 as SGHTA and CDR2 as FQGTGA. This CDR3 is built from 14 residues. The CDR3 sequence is CASSSQRNTGELFF. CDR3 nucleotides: TGTGCCAGCAGCTCGCAGCGGAACACCGGGGAGCTGTTTTTT.

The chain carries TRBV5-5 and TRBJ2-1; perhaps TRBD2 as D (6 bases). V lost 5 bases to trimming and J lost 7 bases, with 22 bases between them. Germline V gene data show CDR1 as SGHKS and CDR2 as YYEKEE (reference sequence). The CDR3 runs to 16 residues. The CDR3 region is CASRIKPGDSGNEQFF. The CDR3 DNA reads TGTGCCAGCAGGATCAAGCCGGGAGACTCCGGGAATGAGCAGTTCTTC.

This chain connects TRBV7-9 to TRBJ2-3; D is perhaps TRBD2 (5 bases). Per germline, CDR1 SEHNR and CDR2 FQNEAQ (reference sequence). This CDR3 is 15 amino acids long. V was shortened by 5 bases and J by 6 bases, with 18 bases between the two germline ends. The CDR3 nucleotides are TGTGCCAGCAGCGCGGCCGAGGGCCCGGGGGATACGCAGTATTTT. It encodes CASSAAEGPGDTQYF.

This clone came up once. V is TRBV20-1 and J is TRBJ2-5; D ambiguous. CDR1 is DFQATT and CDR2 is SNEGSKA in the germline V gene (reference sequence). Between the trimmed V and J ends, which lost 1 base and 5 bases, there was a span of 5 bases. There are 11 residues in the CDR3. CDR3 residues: CSARAGETQYF. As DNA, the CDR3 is TGCAGTGCTAGAGCCGGTGAGACCCAGTACTTC.

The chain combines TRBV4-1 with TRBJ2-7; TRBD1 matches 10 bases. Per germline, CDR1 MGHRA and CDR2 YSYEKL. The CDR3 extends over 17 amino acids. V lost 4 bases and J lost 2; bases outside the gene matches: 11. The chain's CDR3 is CASSLESVGTGAYEQYF. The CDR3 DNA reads TGCGCCAGCAGCCTCGAGTCAGTCGGGACAGGGGCCTACGAGCAGTACTTC.

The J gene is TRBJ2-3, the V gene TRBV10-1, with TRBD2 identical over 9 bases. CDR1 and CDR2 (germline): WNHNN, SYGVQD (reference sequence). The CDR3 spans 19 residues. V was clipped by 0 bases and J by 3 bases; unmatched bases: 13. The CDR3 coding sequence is TGCGCCAGCAGTGAGTCTCGGTGGAGAGCGGGAGGAAGGACAGATACGCAGTATTTT. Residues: CASSESRWRAGGRTDTQYF.

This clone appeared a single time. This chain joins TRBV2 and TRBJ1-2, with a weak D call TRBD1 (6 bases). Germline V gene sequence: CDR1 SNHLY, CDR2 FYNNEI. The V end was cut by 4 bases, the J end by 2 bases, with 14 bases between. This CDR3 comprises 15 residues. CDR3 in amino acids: CASSVDSQINYGYTF. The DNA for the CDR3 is TGTGCCAGCAGTGTGGACAGTCAGATCAACTATGGCTACACCTTC.

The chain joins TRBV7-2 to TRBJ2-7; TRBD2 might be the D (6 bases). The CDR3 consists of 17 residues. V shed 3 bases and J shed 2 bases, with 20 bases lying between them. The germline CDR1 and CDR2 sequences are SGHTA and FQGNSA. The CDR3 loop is CASSLGVGGMGTYEQYF. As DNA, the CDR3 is TGTGCCAGCAGCTTGGGGGTTGGGGGGATGGGAACCTACGAGCAGTACTTC.

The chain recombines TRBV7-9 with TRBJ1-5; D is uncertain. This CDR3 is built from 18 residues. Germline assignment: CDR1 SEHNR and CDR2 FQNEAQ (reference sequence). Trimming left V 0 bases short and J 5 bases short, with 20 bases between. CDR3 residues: CASSLAAPGKKVDQPQHF. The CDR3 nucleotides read TGTGCCAGCAGCTTAGCGGCCCCCGGGAAGAAAGTAGATCAGCCCCAGCATTTT. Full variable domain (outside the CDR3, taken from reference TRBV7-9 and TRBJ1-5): DTGVSQNPRHKITKRGQNVTFRCDPISEHNRLYWYRQTLGQGPEFLTYFQNEAQLEKSRLLSDRFSAERPKGSFSTLEIQRTEQGDSAMYLCASSLAAPGKKVDQPQHFGDGTRLSIL.

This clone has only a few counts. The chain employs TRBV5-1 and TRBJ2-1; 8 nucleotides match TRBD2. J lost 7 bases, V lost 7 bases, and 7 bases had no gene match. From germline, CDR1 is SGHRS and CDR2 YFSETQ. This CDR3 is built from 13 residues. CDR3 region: CASSGLAGNEQFF. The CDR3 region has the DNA TGCGCCAGCTCCGGACTAGCCGGGAATGAGCAGTTCTTC.

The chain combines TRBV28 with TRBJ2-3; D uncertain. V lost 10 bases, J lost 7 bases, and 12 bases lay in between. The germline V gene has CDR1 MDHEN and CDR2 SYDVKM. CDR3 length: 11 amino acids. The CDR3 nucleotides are TGTGCCATCTCTAACAGATATACGCAGTATTTT. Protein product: CAISNRYTQYF.

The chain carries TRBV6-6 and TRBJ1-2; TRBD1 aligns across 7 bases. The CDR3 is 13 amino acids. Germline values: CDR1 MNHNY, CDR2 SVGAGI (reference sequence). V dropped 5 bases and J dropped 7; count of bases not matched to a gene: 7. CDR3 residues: CASSQARGPGYTF. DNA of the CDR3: TGTGCCAGCAGTCAAGCAAGGGGGCCTGGCTACACCTTC.

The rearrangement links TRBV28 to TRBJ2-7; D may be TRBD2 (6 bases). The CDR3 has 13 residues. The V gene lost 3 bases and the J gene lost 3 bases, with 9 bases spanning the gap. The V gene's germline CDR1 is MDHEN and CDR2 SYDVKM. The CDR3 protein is CASSFFGGYEQYF. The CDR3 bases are TGTGCCAGCAGTTTTTTCGGGGGCTACGAGCAGTACTTC.

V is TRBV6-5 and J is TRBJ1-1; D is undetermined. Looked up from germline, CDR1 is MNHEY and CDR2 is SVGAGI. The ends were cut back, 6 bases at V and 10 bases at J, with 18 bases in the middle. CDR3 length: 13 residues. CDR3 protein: CASRYRPTTGAFF. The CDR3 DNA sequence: TGTGCCAGCAGGTACCGGCCAACCACGGGAGCTTTCTTT.

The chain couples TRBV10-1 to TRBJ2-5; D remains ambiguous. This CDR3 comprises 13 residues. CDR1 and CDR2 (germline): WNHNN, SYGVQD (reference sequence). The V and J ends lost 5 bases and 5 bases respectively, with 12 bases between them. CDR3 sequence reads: CASSRNSRETQYF. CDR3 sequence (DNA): TGCGCCAGCAGTAGAAACTCTCGGGAGACCCAGTACTTC.

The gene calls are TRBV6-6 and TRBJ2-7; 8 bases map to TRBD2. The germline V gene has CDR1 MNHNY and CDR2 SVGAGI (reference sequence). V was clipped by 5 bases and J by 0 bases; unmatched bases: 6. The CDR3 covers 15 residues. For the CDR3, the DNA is TGTGCCAGCAGTCCAGAGCGGGGGTCCTCCTACGAGCAGTACTTC. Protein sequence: CASSPERGSSYEQYF.